This entry lists 31 T cell receptor beta chains sequenced from one sample in a study of T cell changes during pregnancy in multiple sclerosis. Produced via immunoSEQ multiplex PCR; TCRdb's table is partial and in-frame only. This sample carries over 85,000 clones, about 91% of them seen once, and the ten largest clones take roughly 1.9%. The source material was peripheral blood, sampled in the first trimester of pregnancy. Every receptor here comes from a female donor in good health, enrolled as a control in a pregnancy study.

The J gene is TRBJ1-1, the V gene TRBV4-3; D might be TRBD1 (5 bases). The V gene's germline CDR1 is LGHNA and CDR2 YSLEER. This CDR3 region has 15 residues. V lost 0 bases and J 4 bases, leaving 12 bases between the germline ends. The CDR3 sequence is CASSQDRGSTTEAFF. As DNA, the CDR3 is TGCGCCAGCAGCCAAGATAGGGGTTCGACCACTGAAGCTTTCTTT.

The chain combines TRBV5-1 with TRBJ2-7; 10 bases map to TRBD2. This CDR3 has 15 amino acids. CDR1 is SGHRS, CDR2 YFSETQ, per germline. V lost 2 bases, J lost 6 bases, and 8 bases stayed unmatched. The CDR3 DNA sequence: TGCGCCAGCAGCTTAATAGCGGGGGGTGGTGGCGAGCAGTACTTC. Translating it yields CASSLIAGGGGEQYF. The entire variable domain, with the rest obtained from reference TRBV5-1 and TRBJ2-7, is as follows: KAGVTQTPRYLIKTRGQQVTLSCSPISGHRSVSWYQQTPGQGLQFLFEYFSETQRNKGNFPGRFSGRQFSNSRSEMNVSTLELGDSALYLCASSLIAGGGGEQYFGPGTRLTVT.

The CDR3 nucleotides read TGTGCCAGCAGCTTAGAGTGGGGGGACGTGAATTCACCCCTCCACTTT. As protein: CASSLEWGDVNSPLHF. The gene calls are TRBV7-9 and TRBJ1-6; possible D gene TRBD1, 5 bases. Trimming stripped 1 base from V and 7 bases from J, with 14 bases between. The CDR3 is made up of 16 amino acids. Germline values: CDR1 SEHNR, CDR2 FQNEAQ (reference sequence).

V is TRBV7-3 and J is TRBJ2-2; D is possibly TRBD1 (5 bases). Germline V CDR1 and CDR2: SGHTA, FQGTGA. This CDR3 comprises 12 residues. Trimming stripped 4 bases from V and 7 bases from J, with 7 bases between. The CDR3 DNA reads as TGTGCCAGCAGCTCGACAGTCGGGGAGCTGTTTTTT. Its translation: CASSSTVGELFF.

This CDR3 reads CATDQGGYEQYF. The CDR3 nucleotides read TGTGCCACCGACCAAGGGGGCTACGAGCAGTACTTC. V gene TRBV6-1 combines with J gene TRBJ2-7, with D tentatively TRBD1 (6 bases). The CDR3 covers 12 residues. V lost 10 bases, J lost 3 bases, and 13 bases lay in between. CDR1 and CDR2 from the germline V gene are MNHNS and SASEGT.

The V and J genes are TRBV6-6 and TRBJ2-3; 7 bases match TRBD1. Germline V gene sequence: CDR1 MNHNY, CDR2 SVGAGI (reference sequence). V shed 4 bases, J shed 4 bases, and the junction held 11 bases outside the gene matches. The CDR3 consists of 16 residues. CDR3 DNA sequence: TGTGCCAGCAGTTCTATCGAAACAGGGGTTGCAGATACGCAGTATTTT. Translating gives CASSSIETGVADTQYF.

On this clone itself: Mismatch with germline at one junction end may stem from a read error. The CDR3 sequence: CATRRGRSQAFF. The CDR3 nucleotides read TGTGCCACCAGAAGAGGTCGGAGCCAAGCTTTCTTT. The chain employs TRBV15 and TRBJ1-1, with D uncertain. CDR1 is LNHNV, CDR2 YYDKDF, per germline (reference sequence). This CDR3 is 12 amino acids long.

This sequence joins TRBV7-2 and TRBJ1-5; D not resolved. The CDR3 spans 17 residues. V gave up 5 bases and J gave up 0 bases, with 17 bases separating them. CDR1 is SGHTA and CDR2 is FQGNSA in the germline V gene. CDR3 loop: CASSPEGWGFSNQPQHF. CDR3 nucleotides: TGTGCCAGCAGCCCCGAGGGTTGGGGTTTTAGCAATCAGCCCCAGCATTTT.

V gene TRBV11-1 combines with J gene TRBJ2-3; maybe TRBD2 (6 bases). This CDR3 comprises 15 residues. The ends were cut back, 5 bases at V and 2 bases at J, with 14 bases in the middle. Germline CDR1 reads SGHAT; CDR2 reads FQDESV (reference sequence). The CDR3 DNA reads as TGTGCCAGCAGCCCCCGTTCGGGGGTCACAGATACGCAGTATTTT. This gives the protein CASSPRSGVTDTQYF.

The chain is built from TRBV6-5 and TRBJ2-7, with D possibly matching TRBD1 (5 bases). V shed 6 bases and J shed 1 base, with 7 bases lying between them. The germline gives CDR1 MNHEY, CDR2 SVGAGI. The length of the CDR3 is 12 residues. Here the CDR3 DNA reads TGTGCCAGCAGCGACAGTTCCTACGAGCAGTACTTC. Protein: CASSDSSYEQYF.

This clone was seen a single time. The CDR3 DNA reads TGTGCCAGCAGTGGGACAGGGGAAATGCAGCCCCAGCATTTT. Translating gives CASSGTGEMQPQHF. This chain uses TRBV2 with TRBJ1-5, with 9 bases identical to TRBD1. Germline CDR1 is SNHLY and CDR2 is FYNNEI. Unmatched junction bases numbered 5, after V lost 4 bases and J lost 7 bases. This CDR3 region has 14 residues. Looking up the rest from reference TRBV2 and TRBJ1-5 gives the full variable domain: EPEVTQTPSHQVTQMGQEVILRCVPISNHLYFYWYRQILGQKVEFLVSFYNNEISEKSEIFDDQFSVERPDGSNFTLKIRSTKLEDSAMYFCASSGTGEMQPQHFGDGTRLSIL.

This clone showed up just once. The J gene is TRBJ1-4, the V gene TRBV7-9; D is uncertain. This CDR3 spans 14 amino acids. Germline V gene sequence: CDR1 SEHNR, CDR2 FQNEAQ (reference sequence). Trimming took 7 bases from V and 8 from J, leaving 17 bases between them. DNA for the CDR3: TGTGCCAGCACCCTAGAGGGAGGTGGGGAAAAACTGTTTTTT. Its protein product is CASTLEGGGEKLFF.

This clone was counted a few times. The rearrangement links TRBV12-5 to TRBJ1-5; the D is unclear. V lost 6 bases, J lost 6 bases, and 15 bases lay in between. This CDR3 comprises 14 residues. Germline CDR1 reads LGHNT; CDR2 reads FRNRAP. CDR3 sequence (DNA): TGTGCTAGTGGACCCGGGTACGAGGGTCAGCCCCAGCATTTT. This translates into CASGPGYEGQPQHF.

The rearrangement links TRBV6-4 to TRBJ1-6; possible D gene TRBD1, 6 bases. Trimming removed 3 bases from V and 6 bases from J, with 9 bases in between. CDR1 MRHNA and CDR2 SNTAGT come from the germline V gene. The CDR3 loop spans 14 amino acids. CDR3 amino acids: CASSEQGLNSPLHF. The CDR3 region has the DNA TGTGCCAGCAGTGAGCAGGGGCTTAATTCACCCCTCCACTTT.

The V gene is TRBV7-3, the J gene TRBJ1-1; the match to TRBD1 covers 9 bases. This CDR3 is 15 amino acids long. V was clipped by 3 bases and J by 1 base; unmatched bases: 3. In germline, CDR1 is SGHTA, CDR2 FQGTGA. The chain's CDR3 is CASSLGQGPNTEAFF. The CDR3 DNA reads as TGTGCCAGCAGCTTGGGACAGGGTCCGAACACTGAAGCTTTCTTT.

The gene calls are TRBV6-1 and TRBJ1-1; the D is unclear. Trimming removed 3 bases from V and 12 bases from J, with 20 bases in between. The CDR3 totals 14 residues. The germline gives CDR1 MNHNS, CDR2 SASEGT. This CDR3 is CASSDNFGVEKTFF. CDR3 coding DNA: TGTGCCAGCAGTGATAACTTCGGGGTGGAGAAAACTTTCTTT.

The CDR3 reads CAGWAGVGTEAFF. The CDR3 DNA reads TGTGCCGGGTGGGCAGGGGTTGGCACTGAAGCTTTCTTT. J is TRBJ1-1 and V is TRBV19; D is perhaps TRBD1 (6 bases). This CDR3 is built from 13 residues. Deletions cut 11 bases from V and 4 bases from J, with 17 bases between. Germline lookup yields CDR1 LNHDA and CDR2 SQIVND (reference sequence).

This chain connects TRBV11-1 to TRBJ2-7, with TRBD1 matching 10 bases. The CDR3 totals 14 residues. The germline CDR1 and CDR2 sequences are SGHAT and FQDESV (reference sequence). The V segment lost 3 bases and the J segment 3 bases; nucleotides outside the gene matches: 2. CDR3 protein: CASSFGQGVYEQYF. DNA of the CDR3: TGTGCCAGCAGCTTTGGACAGGGGGTCTACGAGCAGTACTTC.

The chain uses TRBV10-3 and TRBJ2-5; 11 nucleotides align to TRBD2. Germline values: CDR1 ENHRY, CDR2 SYGVKD. The V gene end was trimmed by 6 bases and the J gene end by 1 base; junction bases not matched to a gene: 13. CDR3 length: 18 residues. The CDR3: CAISAGTSGPITQETQYF. The CDR3 DNA is TGTGCCATCAGCGCCGGGACTAGCGGACCCATTACCCAAGAGACCCAGTACTTC.

This sequence joins TRBV5-6 and TRBJ2-3, with 9 bases aligning to TRBD1. CDR3 size: 14 residues. CDR1 is SGHDT, CDR2 YYEEEE, per germline. Trimming at V came to 3 bases and at J to 9 bases, leaving 8 bases not matched to a gene. CDR3 sequence reads: CASSSFAGTGTQYF. For the CDR3, the DNA is TGTGCCAGCAGCTCCTTCGCGGGGACAGGGACGCAGTATTTT. Based on the CDR3 plus reference TRBV5-6 and TRBJ2-3, the full variable domain is DAGVTQSPTHLIKTRGQQVTLRCSPKSGHDTVSWYQQALGQGPQFIFQYYEEEERQRGNFPDRFSGHQFPNYSSELNVNALLLGDSALYLCASSSFAGTGTQYFGPGTRLTVL.

This clone was seen only a few times. The chain links TRBV28 to TRBJ1-2; D unclear. The CDR3 consists of 14 residues. The V gene lost 7 bases and the J gene lost 7 bases, with 19 bases spanning the gap. Germline V gene lookup returns CDR1 MDHEN and CDR2 SYDVKM. The CDR3, as DNA: TGTGCCAGCACCCGAAGACAACTTCGGGGTGGCTACACCTTC. It encodes CASTRRQLRGGYTF.

As DNA, the CDR3 is TGTGCCAGCAGTTTAGAAGGGACAGTCTACAATCAGCCCCAGCATTTT. Its translation is CASSLEGTVYNQPQHF. This chain joins TRBV27 and TRBJ1-5; 7 nucleotides align to TRBD1. The V gene's germline CDR1 is MNHEY and CDR2 SMNVEV (reference sequence). The CDR3 sequence is 16 residues long. The trim removed 2 bases at V and 3 bases at J, leaving 7 bases unmatched.

The V and J genes are TRBV7-3 and TRBJ1-2, with 9 bases that match TRBD1. CDR3 length equals 14 residues. CDR1 is SGHTA and CDR2 is FQGTGA in the germline V gene. After removal of 4 bases from V and 8 bases from J, the junction contained 8 bases not matched to a gene. In DNA, the CDR3 is TGTGCCAGCAGCTCGGGACAGGGAGACGGGGGCTACACCTTC. It is translated as CASSSGQGDGGYTF.

This chain uses TRBV27 with TRBJ1-4; 7 nucleotides align to TRBD1. The CDR3 spans 15 residues. The V segment lost 6 bases and the J segment 1 base; nucleotides outside the gene matches: 5. Germline V gives CDR1 MNHEY, CDR2 SMNVEV (reference sequence). CDR3 nucleotides: TGTGCCAGCAGCCGACAGGGTGGAACTAATGAAAAACTGTTTTTT. Amino acids: CASSRQGGTNEKLFF.

The chain combines TRBV18 with TRBJ1-6; no reliable D call. V was cut by 0 bases and J by 7 bases, with 7 bases left in between. Germline CDR1 reads KGHSH; CDR2 reads LQKENI. The CDR3 is made up of 14 amino acids. In nucleotides, the CDR3 is TGTGCCAGCTCACCACCTTCAGGCAATTCACCCCTCCACTTT. Its protein is CASSPPSGNSPLHF.

The V and J genes are TRBV18 and TRBJ1-1; 7 bases match TRBD1. Germline V lookup: CDR1 KGHSH, CDR2 LQKENI. The CDR3 contains 15 residues. The V segment lost 1 base and the J segment 1 base; nucleotides outside the gene matches: 3. The CDR3 bases are TGTGCCAGCTCACCACGGGACAGACCGAACACTGAAGCTTTCTTT. It yields the protein CASSPRDRPNTEAFF. Looking up the rest from reference TRBV18 and TRBJ1-1 gives the full variable domain: NAGVMQNPRHLVRRRGQEARLRCSPMKGHSHVYWYRQLPEEGLKFMVYLQKENIIDESGMPKERFSAEFPKEGPSILRIQQVVRGDSAAYFCASSPRDRPNTEAFFGQGTRLTVV.

The chain employs TRBV7-3 and TRBJ2-1; D perhaps matches TRBD1 (5 bases). Trimming stripped 2 bases from V and 5 bases from J, with 7 bases between. Germline V gene sequence: CDR1 SGHTA, CDR2 FQGTGA. CDR3 length: 13 residues. CDR3 DNA sequence: TGTGCCAGCAGCTTAGGGGCAAACAATGAGCAGTTCTTC. Protein sequence: CASSLGANNEQFF.

The table lists this clone with a count of one. The chain carries TRBV27 and TRBJ2-1; D is perhaps TRBD2 (6 bases). The CDR3 loop spans 16 amino acids. Between the trimmed V and J ends, which lost 2 bases and 4 bases, there was a span of 15 bases. Germline values: CDR1 MNHEY, CDR2 SMNVEV (reference sequence). The CDR3 bases are TGTGCCAGCAGTTTAGTCGGGGGTTCAGGGTACAATGAGCAGTTCTTC. This gives the protein CASSLVGGSGYNEQFF.

The chain uses TRBV5-8 and TRBJ2-7; unclear D gene. Germline loops: CDR1 SGHTS, CDR2 YDEGEE. The V end lost 1 base, the J end lost 0 bases, and 8 bases lay between the germline ends. The CDR3 sequence is 14 residues long. CDR3 nucleotide sequence: TGTGCCAGCAGCTTGCACAGCTTCTCCTACGAGCAGTACTTC. It encodes CASSLHSFSYEQYF.

This chain uses TRBV4-2 with TRBJ1-1; no reliable D call. This CDR3 contains 15 residues. V dropped 2 bases and J dropped 1 base, with 11 bases sitting between them. Germline V gives CDR1 LGHNA, CDR2 YNFKEQ. Written as DNA, the CDR3 is TGTGCCAGCAGCCAATCGTGGGTAGCGAACACTGAAGCTTTCTTT. Protein product: CASSQSWVANTEAFF.

The V and J genes are TRBV27 and TRBJ1-1; D is perhaps TRBD1 (6 bases). From germline, CDR1 is MNHEY and CDR2 SMNVEV (reference sequence). With 6 bases removed from V and 1 base from J, the gap between germline ends came to 9 bases. CDR3 length: 13 amino acids. The CDR3 reads CASSTGTNTEAFF. The CDR3 DNA follows: TGTGCCAGCAGCACAGGGACGAACACTGAAGCTTTCTTT.